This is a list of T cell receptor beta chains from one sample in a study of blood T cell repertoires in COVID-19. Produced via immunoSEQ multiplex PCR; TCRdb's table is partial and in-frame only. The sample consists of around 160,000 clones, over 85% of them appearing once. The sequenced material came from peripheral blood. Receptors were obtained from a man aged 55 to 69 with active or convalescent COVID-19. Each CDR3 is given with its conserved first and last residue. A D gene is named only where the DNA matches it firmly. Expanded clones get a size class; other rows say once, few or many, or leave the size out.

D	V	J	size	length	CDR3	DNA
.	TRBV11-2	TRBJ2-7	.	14	CASSLVSGLNEQYF	TGTGCCAGCAGCTTAGTTTCAGGGCTGAACGAGCAGTACTTC
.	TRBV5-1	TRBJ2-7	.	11	CASRSGDEQYF	TGCGCCAGCAGGTCAGGGGACGAGCAGTACTTC
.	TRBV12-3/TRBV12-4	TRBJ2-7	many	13	CASSLYRTYEQYF	TGTGCCAGCAGTTTGTACAGGACCTACGAGCAGTACTTC
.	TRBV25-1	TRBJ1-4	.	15	CASSQPTRTNEKLFF	TGTGCCAGCAGTCAACCGACACGAACTAATGAAAAACTGTTTTTT
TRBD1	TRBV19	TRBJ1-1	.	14	CASRTGTGGPEAFF	TGTGCCAGTAGGACCGGGACAGGGGGCCCTGAAGCTTTCTTT
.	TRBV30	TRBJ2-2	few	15	CAGSQGLVDTGELFF	TGTGCCGGATCCCAGGGTCTTGTGGACACCGGGGAGCTGTTTTTT
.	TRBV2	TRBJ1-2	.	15	CASSDRSRRGYGYTF	TGTGCCAGCAGTGATCGGTCGAGACGCGGCTATGGCTACACCTTC
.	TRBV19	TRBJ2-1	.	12	CASSMPGNEQFF	TGTGCCAGTAGTATGCCGGGTAATGAGCAGTTCTTC
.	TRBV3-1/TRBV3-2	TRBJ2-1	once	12	CASRMSGVEQFF	TGTGCCAGCAGAATGTCAGGGGTTGAGCAGTTCTTC
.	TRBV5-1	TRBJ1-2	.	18	CASSLKGTTNAANYGYTF	TGCGCCAGCAGCTTGAAGGGGACTACTAATGCCGCTAACTATGGCTACACCTTC